What follows is one TCR beta chain and its context. Its antigen is not known. Trimming pared 5 bases from V and 4 bases from J, leaving 15 bases between. This CDR3 has 14 amino acids. From germline, CDR1 is LNHDA and CDR2 SQIVND (reference sequence). This entry belongs to a study of long-term antiretroviral therapy in people with HIV. Study-level results: Relative to transplant donor controls, diversity remained lower despite increasing after ART.

Survey-level resolution applied to immunoSEQ assay v3.0. The assay was immunoSEQ multiplex PCR, and TCRdb's table has in-frame clones only and misses some. The sample consists of about 40,000 clones, around 83% of them appearing once. Until DNA extraction, the samples held between roughly 1-10 million cryopreserved PBMC. The sequence came from a man between 18 and 29 years old with HIV. This specimen was unsorted PBMCs, taken 1 year after starting antiretroviral therapy. This chain links TRBV19 with TRBJ2-7, with a weak D call TRBD2 (7 bases). The CDR3 loop is CASSPRGAWYEQYF. The CDR3 bases are TGTGCCAGTAGTCCACGGGGGGCGTGGTACGAGCAGTACTTC.